The 32 T cell receptor beta chains in this list originate from one sample, sequenced in a study of blood T cell repertoires in COVID-19. TCRdb's copy holds only in-frame clones and misses some; the assay was immunoSEQ multiplex PCR. The sample lists roughly 120,000 clones, around 85% occurring once. The sequenced material came from peripheral blood. All receptors derive from a man aged 50 to 60 with acute or convalescent COVID-19.

This chain connects TRBV28 to TRBJ2-3, with 7 bases lining up with TRBD1. The CDR3 totals 15 residues. V lost 3 bases to trimming and J lost 3 bases; unmatched junction nucleotides: 6. Germline CDR1 MDHEN, CDR2 SYDVKM. The CDR3 protein is CASSFRGRGTDTQYF. CDR3 in DNA: TGTGCCAGCAGTTTTCGGGGCAGGGGGACAGATACGCAGTATTTT.

This chain uses TRBV10-3 with TRBJ2-2; D might be TRBD2 (6 bases). In germline, CDR1 is ENHRY, CDR2 SYGVKD. Trimming took off 11 bases at V and 3 bases at J, with 13 bases between the two ends. The CDR3 is made up of 13 amino acids. The CDR3 loop is CASTRTDTGELFF. DNA for the CDR3: TGTGCCTCGACTAGAACTGACACCGGGGAGCTGTTTTTT.

The gene calls are TRBV19 and TRBJ2-3; TRBD1 might be the D (6 bases). With 3 bases removed from V and 4 bases from J, the gap between germline ends came to 17 bases. Germline CDR1 and CDR2: LNHDA and SQIVND (reference sequence). The CDR3 covers 16 residues. CDR3 bases: TGTGCCAGTAGTATTCGTCTAGGACAGTCCGCAGATACGCAGTATTTT. Amino acids: CASSIRLGQSADTQYF.

This clone has a handful of counts. J is TRBJ2-1 and V is TRBV10-1; 9 bases are shared with TRBD2. J was trimmed by 9 bases and V by 5 bases; bases with no gene match: 5. There are 13 residues in the CDR3. CDR1 WNHNN and CDR2 SYGVQD come from the germline V gene (reference sequence). CDR3: CASSSSGIVEQFF. CDR3 nucleotide sequence: TGCGCCAGCAGTTCTAGCGGGATCGTTGAGCAGTTCTTC.

The rearrangement uses TRBV5-1 and TRBJ2-5; TRBD2 might be the D (6 bases). This CDR3 has 15 residues. V was shortened by 0 bases and J by 3 bases, with 12 bases between the two germline ends. Germline V gives CDR1 SGHRS, CDR2 YFSETQ. CDR3: CASSLAFSGEETQYF. CDR3 bases: TGCGCCAGCAGCTTGGCCTTTAGCGGAGAAGAGACCCAGTACTTC.

The gene calls are TRBV27 and TRBJ2-5, with TRBD1 matching 9 bases. Germline-derived CDR1 and CDR2 are MNHEY and SMNVEV (reference sequence). V was clipped by 3 bases and J by 2 bases; unmatched bases: 7. CDR3 size: 16 residues. CDR3: CASSFSGTGKQETQYF. The CDR3 region has the DNA TGTGCCAGCAGTTTTTCCGGGACAGGGAAACAAGAGACCCAGTACTTC.

This clone rates as medium-sized. This rearrangement joins TRBV4-1 to TRBJ2-7, with TRBD2 matching over 15 bases. With 4 bases clipped from V and 3 bases from J, the junction kept 19 bases outside the gene matches. CDR1 and CDR2 from the germline V gene are MGHRA and YSYEKL. The CDR3 is 21 amino acids. The CDR3 sequence: CASSRGPPMGLAGGELYEQYF. CDR3 DNA sequence: TGCGCCAGCAGCCGCGGACCGCCTATGGGACTAGCGGGAGGTGAACTCTACGAGCAGTACTTC.

This chain connects TRBV5-6 to TRBJ2-7, with D perhaps matching TRBD1 (5 bases). Trimming left V 3 bases short and J 5 bases short, with 9 bases between. The CDR3 totals 12 residues. Germline CDR1 is SGHDT and CDR2 is YYEEEE. Here the CDR3 DNA reads TGTGCCAGCAGCTCGGAAGGGGACGAGCAGTACTTC. It specifies CASSSEGDEQYF. Full variable domain (remainder filled in from reference TRBV5-6 and TRBJ2-7): DAGVTQSPTHLIKTRGQQVTLRCSPKSGHDTVSWYQQALGQGPQFIFQYYEEEERQRGNFPDRFSGHQFPNYSSELNVNALLLGDSALYLCASSSEGDEQYFGPGTRLTVT.

The J gene is TRBJ1-2, the V gene TRBV5-1; 10 bases are a match to TRBD1. This CDR3 is 14 amino acids long. Germline loops: CDR1 SGHRS, CDR2 YFSETQ. V trimming: 5 bases; J trimming: 4 bases; junction bases outside the gene matches: 5. CDR3 DNA sequence: TGCGCCAGCAGAACCGGGACAGGGGCCTATGGCTACACCTTC. Its protein product is CASRTGTGAYGYTF.

The CDR3 DNA follows: TGTGCCAGCAGTGAATCCTATGGACAGGGACAAGAGACCCAGTACTTC. Translating gives CASSESYGQGQETQYF. This sequence joins TRBV6-1 and TRBJ2-5; the match to TRBD1 covers 8 bases. This CDR3 has 16 amino acids. After removal of 2 bases from V and 2 bases from J, the junction contained 7 bases not matched to a gene. Per germline, CDR1 MNHNS and CDR2 SASEGT.

The genes are TRBV7-9 and TRBJ2-3; TRBD2 aligns across 14 bases. Germline V CDR1 and CDR2: SEHNR, FQNEAQ (reference sequence). Germline trimming cut 5 bases from V and 7 bases from J; bases unmatched to any gene: 11. The CDR3 has 17 residues. CDR3 nucleotides: TGTGCCAGCAGCCAACCGACCGGGACTAGCGGGGGTTATACGCAGTATTTT. This codes for CASSQPTGTSGGYTQYF.

There are a few counts of this clone. This chain joins TRBV28 and TRBJ2-6; TRBD1 might be the D (6 bases). Between the trimmed V and J ends, which lost 6 bases and 1 base, there was a span of 16 bases. The CDR3 covers 17 residues. From germline, CDR1 is MDHEN and CDR2 SYDVKM. CDR3: CASRQGLRRSGANVLTF. CDR3 DNA: TGTGCCAGCAGACAGGGTTTGAGGAGGTCTGGGGCCAACGTCCTGACTTTC. The entire variable domain, with the rest obtained from reference TRBV28 and TRBJ2-6, is as follows: DVKVTQSSRYLVKRTGEKVFLECVQDMDHENMFWYRQDPGLGLRLIYFSYDVKMKEKGDIPEGYSVSREKKERFSLILESASTNQTSMYLCASRQGLRRSGANVLTFGAGSRLTVL.

The chain combines TRBV6-1 with TRBJ2-7, with TRBD2 as a possible D gene (6 bases). Germline V gene lookup returns CDR1 MNHNS and CDR2 SASEGT. The ends were cut back, 2 bases at V and 5 bases at J, with 10 bases in the middle. This CDR3 is 13 amino acids long. The CDR3 DNA reads TGTGCCAGCAGTGAACGGGGAGGCCACGAGCAGTACTTC. Protein: CASSERGGHEQYF.

The gene calls are TRBV11-1 and TRBJ1-5; D not resolved. CDR3 size: 13 residues. V dropped 5 bases and J dropped 6 bases, with 11 bases sitting between them. Germline V CDR1 and CDR2: SGHAT, FQDESV (reference sequence). The CDR3 DNA reads TGTGCCAGCAGCGTCGGGAGGACTCAGCCCCAGCATTTT. Its translation: CASSVGRTQPQHF.

V is TRBV30 and J is TRBJ1-1; D remains unclear. CDR1 is GTSNPN and CDR2 is SVGIG in the germline V gene (reference sequence). The V and J ends lost 4 bases and 0 bases respectively, with 6 bases between them. The CDR3 spans 12 residues. The CDR3 bases are TGTGCCTGGACCAGAATGAACACTGAAGCTTTCTTT. This gives the protein CAWTRMNTEAFF.

Here the CDR3 DNA reads TGCGCCAGCAGCCAGACACGAACATCCTACGAGCAGTACTTC. Protein product: CASSQTRTSYEQYF. The genes are TRBV5-1 and TRBJ2-7, with unresolved D. This CDR3 is 14 amino acids long. In germline, CDR1 is SGHRS, CDR2 YFSETQ. Trimming shortened V by 4 bases and J by 1 base, and 12 bases separated the two germline ends.

Written as DNA, the CDR3 is TGCGCCAGCAGCCTAGGGACTGTAAACTACGAGCAGTACTTC. It encodes CASSLGTVNYEQYF. This chain connects TRBV5-1 to TRBJ2-7; possibly TRBD2 for D (6 bases). The CDR3 runs to 14 residues. V was shortened by 4 bases and J by 3 bases, with 14 bases between the two germline ends. CDR1 is SGHRS, CDR2 YFSETQ, per germline. Full variable domain (remainder filled in from reference TRBV5-1 and TRBJ2-7): KAGVTQTPRYLIKTRGQQVTLSCSPISGHRSVSWYQQTPGQGLQFLFEYFSETQRNKGNFPGRFSGRQFSNSRSEMNVSTLELGDSALYLCASSLGTVNYEQYFGPGTRLTVT.

The chain is built from TRBV28 and TRBJ2-5; 8 positions agree with TRBD1. The CDR3 is 14 residues long. CDR1 is MDHEN, CDR2 SYDVKM, per germline. V lost 5 bases to trimming and J lost 4 bases; unmatched junction nucleotides: 6. CDR3: CASSLLTGGETQYF. The DNA of the CDR3 is TGTGCCAGCAGTCTCCTTACAGGGGGAGAGACCCAGTACTTC.

This clone showed up just a few times. The V gene is TRBV10-1, the J gene TRBJ1-5; no reliable D call. This CDR3 contains 13 residues. The germline V gene has CDR1 WNHNN and CDR2 SYGVQD (reference sequence). With 3 bases removed from V and 5 bases from J, the gap between germline ends came to 8 bases. The CDR3 loop is CASSENTDQPQHF. In DNA, the CDR3 is TGCGCCAGCAGTGAAAACACCGATCAGCCCCAGCATTTT.

The J gene is TRBJ1-5, the V gene TRBV6-2 or TRBV6-3, with D possibly matching TRBD1 (6 bases). CDR1 is MNHEY and CDR2 is SVGEGT in the germline V gene. The CDR3 length is 16 residues. V lost 6 bases and J lost 4, with 19 bases in between. CDR3 DNA: TGTGCCAGCAGCCCTTCAGCAGGGGAACAGAATCAGCCCCAGCATTTT. Translated, it gives CASSPSAGEQNQPQHF.

The DNA for the CDR3 is TGTGCCAGCAGCGCGACAGTGAACACTGAAGCTTTCTTT. This sequence encodes CASSATVNTEAFF. The chain is built from TRBV7-3 and TRBJ1-1; tentatively, D is TRBD1 (5 bases). The length of the CDR3 is 13 residues. Per the germline V gene, CDR1 is SGHTA and CDR2 is FQGTGA. Trimming stripped 5 bases from V and 0 bases from J, with 7 bases between. The full variable domain, its missing parts supplied by reference TRBV7-3 and TRBJ1-1, is GAGVSQTPSNKVTEKGKYVELRCDPISGHTALYWYRQSLGQGPEFLIYFQGTGAADDSGLPNDRFFAVRPEGSVSTLKIQRTERGDSAVYLCASSATVNTEAFFGQGTRLTVV.

This chain connects TRBV18 to TRBJ1-2; 8 positions match TRBD1. Trimming cost V 3 bases and J 5 bases; bases outside gene matches: 8. From germline, CDR1 is KGHSH and CDR2 LQKENI. The length of the CDR3 is 15 residues. CDR3 nucleotides: TGTGCCAGCTCACCTCCAGGGGACAGGTTATATGGCTACACCTTC. Its translation is CASSPPGDRLYGYTF. The entire variable domain, with the rest obtained from reference TRBV18 and TRBJ1-2, is as follows: NAGVMQNPRHLVRRRGQEARLRCSPMKGHSHVYWYRQLPEEGLKFMVYLQKENIIDESGMPKERFSAEFPKEGPSILRIQQVVRGDSAAYFCASSPPGDRLYGYTFGSGTRLTVV.

The chain uses TRBV28 and TRBJ1-3, with D perhaps matching TRBD1 (5 bases). V lost 1 base, J lost 2 bases, and 12 bases lay in between. Germline CDR1 and CDR2: MDHEN and SYDVKM. CDR3 length: 16 residues. This CDR3 is CASSLYPQGAGNTIYF. The CDR3 DNA is TGTGCCAGCAGTTTATACCCTCAGGGTGCTGGAAACACCATATATTTT.

This clone was found a few times. V and J are TRBV5-4 and TRBJ2-5; D is perhaps TRBD2 (6 bases). From germline, CDR1 is SGHNT and CDR2 YYREEE (reference sequence). There are 16 residues in the CDR3. Trimming took 4 bases from V and 1 from J, leaving 17 bases between them. Here the CDR3 reads CASSRDLLGLQETQYF. The CDR3 region has the DNA TGTGCCAGCAGCCGGGATCTTTTGGGACTCCAAGAGACCCAGTACTTC.

This chain connects TRBV28 to TRBJ1-2, with 7 bases fitting TRBD1. Per germline, CDR1 MDHEN and CDR2 SYDVKM. The CDR3 extends over 13 amino acids. After removal of 7 bases from V and 8 bases from J, the junction contained 10 bases not matched to a gene. The CDR3 region is CASTNRGPRGYTF. CDR3 coding DNA: TGTGCCAGCACCAACAGGGGACCTAGGGGCTACACCTTC.

The rearrangement uses TRBV28 and TRBJ1-5; D gene uncertain. Trimming removed 8 bases from V and 2 bases from J, with 13 bases in between. This CDR3 has 14 residues. Germline values: CDR1 MDHEN, CDR2 SYDVKM. The CDR3 loop is CASYWRGRNQPQHF. The CDR3 region has the DNA TGTGCCAGCTACTGGAGAGGTCGCAATCAGCCCCAGCATTTT.

V and J are TRBV6-5 and TRBJ2-2, with D perhaps TRBD2 (6 bases). The CDR3 runs to 14 residues. Germline V gene lookup returns CDR1 MNHEY and CDR2 SVGAGI. V was pared by 7 bases and J by 4 bases, with 13 bases between. The CDR3 DNA reads as TGTGCCAGCAAGGAGGGGTCTTCCACCGGGGAGCTGTTTTTT. Encoded protein: CASKEGSSTGELFF.

This chain links TRBV5-1 with TRBJ1-1, with 8 bases that match TRBD1. V lost 5 bases, J lost 0 bases, and 6 bases stayed unmatched. The CDR3 spans 15 residues. Germline CDR1 is SGHRS and CDR2 is YFSETQ. DNA of the CDR3: TGCGCCAGCAGTTTAGAGACAGGGGTGAACACTGAAGCTTTCTTT. As protein: CASSLETGVNTEAFF.

This chain joins TRBV18 and TRBJ2-1, with TRBD2 identical over 7 bases. There are 13 residues in the CDR3. Germline loops: CDR1 KGHSH, CDR2 LQKENI. The V and J ends lost 4 bases and 8 bases, in that order; junction bases with no gene match: 5. DNA of the CDR3: TGTGCCAGCTCACGTAACCGGGGGGATGAGCAGTTCTTC. Translated: CASSRNRGDEQFF.

Remarks on this clone: This sequence may be a read error, since a much larger clone differs from it by one base. The rearrangement uses TRBV6-4 and TRBJ2-3, with TRBD1 identical over 9 bases. CDR1 MRHNA and CDR2 SNTAGT come from the germline V gene. The junction had 6 bases not matched to a gene; V was cut back by 5 bases and J by 3 bases. CDR3 length: 15 residues. Here the CDR3 reads CASSKTGGSTDTQYF. CDR3 nucleotides: TGTGCCAGCAGTAAGACAGGGGGTAGTACAGATACGCAGTATTTT.

The genes are TRBV5-1 and TRBJ2-7, with TRBD2 matching 9 bases. The length of the CDR3 is 15 residues. V gave up 2 bases and J gave up 3 bases; unmatched junction bases: 6. Germline lookup yields CDR1 SGHRS and CDR2 YFSETQ. CDR3 coding DNA: TGCGCCAGCAGCTTATGGCCTAGCGGGAACTACGAGCAGTACTTC. Translated: CASSLWPSGNYEQYF.

The table lists this clone with a few counts. J is TRBJ2-3 and V is TRBV9; D is perhaps TRBD2 (5 bases). The CDR3 spans 15 residues. V was pared by 0 bases and J by 6 bases, with 14 bases between. CDR1 SGDLS and CDR2 YYNGEE come from the germline V gene. This chain's CDR3 is CASSVDSGVWDTQYF. Written as DNA, the CDR3 is TGTGCCAGCAGCGTAGACTCCGGGGTATGGGATACGCAGTATTTT.